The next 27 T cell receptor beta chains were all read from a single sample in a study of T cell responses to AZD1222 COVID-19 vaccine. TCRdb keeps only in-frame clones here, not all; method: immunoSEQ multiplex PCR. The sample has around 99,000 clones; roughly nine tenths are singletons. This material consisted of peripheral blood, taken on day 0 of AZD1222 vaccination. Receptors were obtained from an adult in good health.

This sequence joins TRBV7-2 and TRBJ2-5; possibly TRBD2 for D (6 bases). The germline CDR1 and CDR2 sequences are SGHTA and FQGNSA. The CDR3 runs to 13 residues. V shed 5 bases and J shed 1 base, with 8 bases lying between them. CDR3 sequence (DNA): TGTGCCAGCAGCCCGACTAGCCAAGAGACCCAGTACTTC. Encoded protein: CASSPTSQETQYF.

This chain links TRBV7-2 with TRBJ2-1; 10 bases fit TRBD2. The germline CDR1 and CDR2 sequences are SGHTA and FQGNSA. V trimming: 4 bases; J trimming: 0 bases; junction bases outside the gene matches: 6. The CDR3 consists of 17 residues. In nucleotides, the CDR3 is TGTGCCAGCAGCTCACGGACTAGCGGTAGCTCCTACAATGAGCAGTTCTTC. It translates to CASSSRTSGSSYNEQFF.

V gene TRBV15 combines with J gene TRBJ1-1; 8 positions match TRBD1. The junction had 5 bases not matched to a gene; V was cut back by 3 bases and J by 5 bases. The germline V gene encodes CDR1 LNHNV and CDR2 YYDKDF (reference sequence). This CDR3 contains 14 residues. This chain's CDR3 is CATSSQGAKTEAFF. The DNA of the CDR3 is TGTGCCACCAGCAGTCAGGGGGCGAAAACTGAAGCTTTCTTT.

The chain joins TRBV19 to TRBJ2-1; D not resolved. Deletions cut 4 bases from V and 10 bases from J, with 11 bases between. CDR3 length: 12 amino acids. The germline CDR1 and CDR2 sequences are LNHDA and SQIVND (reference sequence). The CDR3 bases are TGTGCCAGTAGTAATACCCACGCGGAGCAGTTCTTC. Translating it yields CASSNTHAEQFF.

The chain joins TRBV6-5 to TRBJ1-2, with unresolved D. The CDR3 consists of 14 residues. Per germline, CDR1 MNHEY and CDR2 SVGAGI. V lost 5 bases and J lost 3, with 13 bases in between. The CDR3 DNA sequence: TGTGCCAGCAGTCGGAGTACCAATGACTATGGCTACACCTTC. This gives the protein CASSRSTNDYGYTF.

CDR3 protein: CASSSPSGEQYF. The DNA for the CDR3 is TGTGCCAGCAGCTCCCCCTCGGGCGAGCAGTACTTC. The V call is TRBV7-8, the J call TRBJ2-7; D unclear. Trimming stripped 4 bases from V and 6 bases from J, with 10 bases between. The CDR3 sequence is 12 residues long. Germline lookup yields CDR1 SGHVS and CDR2 FQNEAQ.

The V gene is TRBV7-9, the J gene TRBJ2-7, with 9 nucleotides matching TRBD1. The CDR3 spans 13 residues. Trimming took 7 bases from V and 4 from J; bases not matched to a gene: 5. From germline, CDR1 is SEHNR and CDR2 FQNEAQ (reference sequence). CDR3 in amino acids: CASTGTGKYEQYF. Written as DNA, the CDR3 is TGTGCCAGCACCGGGACAGGGAAATACGAGCAGTACTTC. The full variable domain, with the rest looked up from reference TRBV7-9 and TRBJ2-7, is DTGVSQNPRHKITKRGQNVTFRCDPISEHNRLYWYRQTLGQGPEFLTYFQNEAQLEKSRLLSDRFSAERPKGSFSTLEIQRTEQGDSAMYLCASTGTGKYEQYFGPGTRLTVT.

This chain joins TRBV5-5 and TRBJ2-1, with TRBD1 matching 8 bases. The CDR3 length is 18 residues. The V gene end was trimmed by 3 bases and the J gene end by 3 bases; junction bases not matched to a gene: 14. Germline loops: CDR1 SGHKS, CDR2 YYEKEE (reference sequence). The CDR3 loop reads CASSSDREDYYYYNEQFF. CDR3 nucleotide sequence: TGTGCCAGCAGCTCGGACAGGGAGGACTACTACTACTACAATGAGCAGTTCTTC. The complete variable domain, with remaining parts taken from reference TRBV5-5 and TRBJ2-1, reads DAGVTQSPTHLIKTRGQQVTLRCSPISGHKSVSWYQQVLGQGPQFIFQYYEKEERGRGNFPDRFSARQFPNYSSELNVNALLLGDSALYLCASSSDREDYYYYNEQFFGPGTRLTVL.

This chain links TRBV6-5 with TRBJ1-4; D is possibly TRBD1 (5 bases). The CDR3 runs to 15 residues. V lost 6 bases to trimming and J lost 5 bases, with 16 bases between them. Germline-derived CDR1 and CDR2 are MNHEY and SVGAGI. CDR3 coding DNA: TGTGCCAGCAGCGGACTTGGGACGGGAAATGAAAAACTGTTTTTT. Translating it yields CASSGLGTGNEKLFF.

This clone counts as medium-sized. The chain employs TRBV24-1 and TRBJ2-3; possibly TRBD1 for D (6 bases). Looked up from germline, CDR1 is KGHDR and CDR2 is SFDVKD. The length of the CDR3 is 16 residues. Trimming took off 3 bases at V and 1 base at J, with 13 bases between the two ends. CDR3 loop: CATSDPGHSGTDTQYF. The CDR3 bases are TGTGCCACCAGTGATCCGGGACATTCTGGCACAGATACGCAGTATTTT.

The CDR3 is CASMQEEDQPQHF. DNA for the CDR3: TGTGCCAGCATGCAAGAGGAGGATCAGCCCCAGCATTTT. The chain joins TRBV2 to TRBJ1-5; D ambiguous. Between the trimmed V and J ends, which lost 7 bases and 5 bases, there was a span of 12 bases. Germline V gene data show CDR1 as SNHLY and CDR2 as FYNNEI. This CDR3 has 13 residues.

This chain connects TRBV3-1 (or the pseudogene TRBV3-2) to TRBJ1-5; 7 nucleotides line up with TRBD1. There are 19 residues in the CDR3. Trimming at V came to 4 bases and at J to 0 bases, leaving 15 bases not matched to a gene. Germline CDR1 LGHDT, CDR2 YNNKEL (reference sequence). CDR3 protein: CASSPPNASTGSSNQPQHF. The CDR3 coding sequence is TGTGCCAGCAGCCCGCCAAACGCCTCGACAGGGAGTAGCAATCAGCCCCAGCATTTT.

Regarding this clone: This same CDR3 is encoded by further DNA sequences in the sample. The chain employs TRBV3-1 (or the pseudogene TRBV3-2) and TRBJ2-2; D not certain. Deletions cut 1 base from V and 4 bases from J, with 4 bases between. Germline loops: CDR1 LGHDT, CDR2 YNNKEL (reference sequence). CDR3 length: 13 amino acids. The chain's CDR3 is CASSQGRTGELFF. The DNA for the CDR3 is TGTGCCAGCAGCCAAGGTCGCACCGGGGAGCTGTTTTTT.

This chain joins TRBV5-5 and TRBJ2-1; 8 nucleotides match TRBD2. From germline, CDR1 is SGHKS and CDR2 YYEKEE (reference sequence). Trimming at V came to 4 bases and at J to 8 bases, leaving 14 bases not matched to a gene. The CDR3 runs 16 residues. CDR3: CASSPHLSRGGDEQFF. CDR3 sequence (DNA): TGTGCCAGCAGCCCTCATCTTTCCCGGGGGGGCGATGAGCAGTTCTTC.

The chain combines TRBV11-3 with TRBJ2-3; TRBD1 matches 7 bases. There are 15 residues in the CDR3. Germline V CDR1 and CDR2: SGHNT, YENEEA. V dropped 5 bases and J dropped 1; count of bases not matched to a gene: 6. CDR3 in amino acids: CASSRRQGGTDTQYF. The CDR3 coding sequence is TGTGCCAGCAGCAGACGACAGGGCGGCACAGATACGCAGTATTTT.

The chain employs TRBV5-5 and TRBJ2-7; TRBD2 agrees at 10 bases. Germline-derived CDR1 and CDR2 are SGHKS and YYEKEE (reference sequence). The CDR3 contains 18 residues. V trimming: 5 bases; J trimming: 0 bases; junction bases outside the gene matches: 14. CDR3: CASRKGIGLADASYEQYF. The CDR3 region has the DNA TGTGCCAGCAGAAAAGGAATCGGACTAGCGGACGCCTCCTACGAGCAGTACTTC.

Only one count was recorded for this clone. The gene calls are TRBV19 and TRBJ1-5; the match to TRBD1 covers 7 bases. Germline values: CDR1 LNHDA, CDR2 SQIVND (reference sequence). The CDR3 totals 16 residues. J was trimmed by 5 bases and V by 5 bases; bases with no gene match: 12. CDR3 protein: CASSPPRQGEHQPQHF. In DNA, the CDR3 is TGTGCCAGTAGTCCTCCCCGCCAGGGGGAACATCAGCCCCAGCATTTT.

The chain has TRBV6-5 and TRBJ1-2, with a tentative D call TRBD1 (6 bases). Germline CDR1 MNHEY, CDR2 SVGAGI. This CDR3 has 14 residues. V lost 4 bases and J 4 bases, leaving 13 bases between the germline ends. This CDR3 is CASSFRGGLYGYTF. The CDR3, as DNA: TGTGCCAGCAGTTTCCGGGGGGGGCTCTATGGCTACACCTTC.

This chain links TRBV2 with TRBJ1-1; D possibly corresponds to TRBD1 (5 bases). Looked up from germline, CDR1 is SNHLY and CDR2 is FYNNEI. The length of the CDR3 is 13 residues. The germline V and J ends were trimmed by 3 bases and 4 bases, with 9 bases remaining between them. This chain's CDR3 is CASSDVQGTEAFF. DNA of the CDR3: TGTGCCAGCAGTGATGTGCAGGGCACTGAAGCTTTCTTT.

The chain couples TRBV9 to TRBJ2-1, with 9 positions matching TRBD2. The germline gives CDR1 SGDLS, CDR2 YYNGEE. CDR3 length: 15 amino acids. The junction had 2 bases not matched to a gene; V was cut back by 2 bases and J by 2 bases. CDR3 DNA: TGTGCCAGCAGCGTCCAGCGGGGGGCCTACAATGAGCAGTTCTTC. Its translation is CASSVQRGAYNEQFF.

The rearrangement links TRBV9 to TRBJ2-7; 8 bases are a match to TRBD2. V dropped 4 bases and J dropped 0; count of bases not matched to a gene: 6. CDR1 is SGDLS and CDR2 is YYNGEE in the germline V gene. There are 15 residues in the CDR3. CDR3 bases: TGTGCCAGCAGCTCTTTAGCGGGGAGCTCCTACGAGCAGTACTTC. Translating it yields CASSSLAGSSYEQYF.

The CDR3 protein is CASSQDIGTDEKLFF. The CDR3 DNA is TGTGCCAGCAGCCAAGATATAGGAACAGATGAAAAACTGTTTTTT. The genes are TRBV3-1 (or the pseudogene TRBV3-2) and TRBJ1-4; no firm D call. Germline V lookup: CDR1 LGHDT, CDR2 YNNKEL (reference sequence). There are 15 residues in the CDR3. V lost 0 bases and J lost 6, with 11 bases in between.

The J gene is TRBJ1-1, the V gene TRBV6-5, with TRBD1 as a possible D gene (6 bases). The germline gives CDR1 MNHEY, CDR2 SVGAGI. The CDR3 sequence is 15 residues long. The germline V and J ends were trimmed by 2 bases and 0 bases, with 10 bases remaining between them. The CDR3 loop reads CASSYGAGVNTEAFF. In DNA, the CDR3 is TGTGCCAGCAGTTACGGCGCAGGGGTGAACACTGAAGCTTTCTTT.

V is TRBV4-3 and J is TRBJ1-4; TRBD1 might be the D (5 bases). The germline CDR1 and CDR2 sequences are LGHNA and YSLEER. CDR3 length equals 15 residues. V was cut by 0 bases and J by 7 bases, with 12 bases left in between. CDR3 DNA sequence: TGCGCCAGCAGCCAAGACGAAGGGGTGGGTGAAAAACTGTTTTTT. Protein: CASSQDEGVGEKLFF.

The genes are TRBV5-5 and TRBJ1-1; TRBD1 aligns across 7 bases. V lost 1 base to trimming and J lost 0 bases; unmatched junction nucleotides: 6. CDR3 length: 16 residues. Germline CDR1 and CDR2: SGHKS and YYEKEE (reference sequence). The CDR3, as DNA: TGTGCCAGCAGCTTGACACAGGGGTGGATGAACACTGAAGCTTTCTTT. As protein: CASSLTQGWMNTEAFF.

CDR3 sequence reads: CASSLTGQGRQPQHF. In DNA form, the CDR3 reads TGTGCCAGCAGCTTAACGGGACAGGGGCGGCAGCCCCAGCATTTT. The V call is TRBV5-6, the J call TRBJ1-5, with 10 positions matching TRBD1. This CDR3 has 15 residues. Trimming at V came to 2 bases and at J to 7 bases, leaving 6 bases not matched to a gene. Germline-derived CDR1 and CDR2 are SGHDT and YYEEEE.

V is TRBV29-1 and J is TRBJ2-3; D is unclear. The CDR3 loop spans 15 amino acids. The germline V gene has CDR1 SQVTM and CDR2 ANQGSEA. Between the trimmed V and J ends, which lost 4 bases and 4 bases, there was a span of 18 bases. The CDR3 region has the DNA TGCAGCGTTGGGTGGGGAACCCGAGGAGCAGATACGCAGTATTTT. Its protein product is CSVGWGTRGADTQYF.